The T cell receptor (beta chain) under discussion was sequenced for a study of T cell responses to AZD1222 COVID-19 vaccine. This CDR3 comprises 15 residues. CDR1 and CDR2 from the germline V gene are KGHDR and SFDVKD. Trimming at V came to 7 bases and at J to 4 bases, leaving 4 bases not matched to a gene. This table comes from immunoSEQ multiplex PCR, and its TCRdb copy is limited to in-frame clones, with some not included. The table includes some 120,000 clones, about 93% detected once. Study-level points and caveats: The study identified only six AZD1222 recipients as seropositive at baseline. Donors, mostly white British, included more females; clonal diversity was possibly underestimated.

In this sample, this clone is medium-sized. The antigen is undetermined. This chain links TRBV24-1 with TRBJ2-1, with 12 nucleotides matching TRBD1. The sequence was obtained from an adult who received the MenACWY meningococcal vaccine as a control. The material was peripheral blood, obtained 28 days after the second dose of the MenACWY control vaccine. This CDR3 reads CATRGGQGAYNEQFF. In DNA form, the CDR3 reads TGTGCCACCAGGGGGGGACAGGGGGCTTACAATGAGCAGTTCTTC.